This entry lists 13 T cell receptor beta chains sequenced from one sample in a study of T cells in Graves' hyperthyroidism and ophthalmopathy. Researchers amplified the TCR beta CDR3 regions from RNA transcripts. An initial round of RT-PCR targeting the TCR CDR3 relied on the HTBI primer set. TCRdb re-called the multiplex PCR reads with MiXCR, one entry per CDR3 protein. The repertoire consists of about 400,000 distinct CDR3 sequences, with roughly 13% occurring once and the leading ten covering around a tenth. Sequencing was done on a sample of blood. The source is a woman aged 18-29 years with Graves' hyperthyroidism.

This clonotype was recorded at least ten times. The chain recombines TRBV3-1 with TRBJ2-3, with D perhaps TRBD2 (5 bases). V was pared by 1 base and J by 2 bases, with 13 bases between. CDR1 and CDR2 (germline): LGHDT, YNNKEL (reference sequence). The CDR3 is 16 amino acids. The CDR3 loop reads CASSQVANGNTDTQYF. The CDR3 DNA follows: TGTGCCAGCAGCCAAGTGGCGAACGGGAACACAGATACGCAGTATTTT.

The chain carries TRBV10-3 and TRBJ2-3, with 7 bases matching TRBD2. The germline V gene encodes CDR1 ENHRY and CDR2 SYGVKD. The V and J ends lost 6 bases and 3 bases, in that order; junction bases with no gene match: 9. CDR3 size: 15 residues. CDR3: CAIRPPGGGTDTQYF. The CDR3, as DNA: TGTGCCATCAGGCCACCCGGGGGAGGGACAGATACGCAGTATTTT.

This sequence joins TRBV12-3 or TRBV12-4 and TRBJ1-1; possible D gene TRBD1, 5 bases. The CDR3 contains 18 residues. Trimming took off 4 bases at V and 0 bases at J, with 21 bases between the two ends. The CDR3 sequence is CASSYPGARKSMNTEAFF. CDR3 coding DNA: TGTGCCAGCAGTTACCCCGGGGCCCGAAAATCCATGAACACTGAAGCTTTCTTT.

This clonotype showed up just a few times. V usage is TRBV4-1 and J usage is TRBJ1-2; D unresolved. This CDR3 is built from 14 residues. The V end lost 5 bases, the J end lost 8 bases, and 18 bases lay between the germline ends. The V gene's germline CDR1 is MGHRA and CDR2 YSYEKL. The CDR3 region has the DNA TGCGCCAGCAGCGGTTTAGGATTACTCTCGGGCTACACCTTC. Amino acid sequence: CASSGLGLLSGYTF.

About this clonotype itself: A much larger clone lies a single base off, so this may be a read error. The chain combines TRBV14 with TRBJ2-7; TRBD1 aligns across 7 bases. The CDR3 has 14 residues. Germline V CDR1 and CDR2: SGHDN, FVKESK. The CDR3 is CASGQGPGGYEQYF. CDR3 nucleotides: TGTGCCAGCGGCCAAGGTCCAGGGGGCTACGAGCAGTACTTC.

This clonotype was counted ten times or more. The chain uses TRBV12-3 or TRBV12-4 and TRBJ2-2; TRBD1 is a possible D gene (5 bases). V was trimmed by 3 bases and J by 7 bases, leaving 12 bases between them. The length of the CDR3 is 14 residues. The CDR3 DNA follows: TGTGCCAGCAGTTTGATCCAGGGATACGGGGAGCTGTTTTTT. It yields the protein CASSLIQGYGELFF.

This clonotype was seen more than once but under ten times. Here the CDR3 DNA reads TGTGCCAGCTCACAAACTACCCCATCTTCCACAGATACGCAGTATTTT. Its translation is CASSQTTPSSTDTQYF. The chain is built from TRBV18 and TRBJ2-3, with D unresolved. The germline V gene has CDR1 KGHSH and CDR2 LQKENI. This CDR3 contains 16 residues. V lost 4 bases and J 2 bases, leaving 16 bases between the germline ends.

In this sample, this clonotype turned up a few times. The J gene is TRBJ2-5, the V gene TRBV10-2, with D maybe TRBD1 (5 bases). V was trimmed by 8 bases and J by 2 bases, leaving 9 bases between them. The CDR3 consists of 12 residues. Germline CDR1 is WSHSY and CDR2 is SAAADI. Here the CDR3 reads CASGHGQETQYF. In DNA, the CDR3 is TGCGCCAGCGGACACGGACAAGAGACCCAGTACTTC.

This chain connects TRBV7-3 to TRBJ2-5, with 11 bases fitting TRBD2. V lost 5 bases and J lost 9; bases outside the gene matches: 8. This CDR3 is built from 14 residues. Per germline, CDR1 SGHTA and CDR2 FQGTGA. The CDR3 reads CASSAIAGGGAQYF. In DNA form, the CDR3 reads TGTGCCAGCAGCGCCATAGCGGGGGGGGGGGCCCAGTACTTC.

This clonotype was seen at least ten times. The rearrangement links TRBV28 to TRBJ2-2; D gene ambiguous. V lost 7 bases and J lost 1, with 13 bases in between. The germline V gene has CDR1 MDHEN and CDR2 SYDVKM. This CDR3 is built from 15 residues. In nucleotides, the CDR3 is TGTGCCAGCAAACCCCATAGAATGAACACCGGGGAGCTGTTTTTT. It encodes CASKPHRMNTGELFF.

This clonotype showed up just a few times. The germline gene is not matched at one end of the junction; a read error may be the cause. The chain is built from TRBV19 and TRBJ2-2; 7 bases line up with TRBD1. CDR1 and CDR2 from the germline V gene are LNHDA and SQIVND (reference sequence). The CDR3 runs 14 residues. In DNA form, the CDR3 reads TGTGCCAGTAAAGGGGACAGAGCCACCGGGGAGCCGTTTTTT. Translating it yields CASKGDRATGEPFF.

Ten or more counts support this clonotype. This chain joins TRBV7-8 and TRBJ2-2; D gene unclear. CDR3 length: 15 amino acids. Between the trimmed V and J ends, which lost 5 bases and 4 bases, there was a span of 14 bases. Germline V gene data show CDR1 as SGHVS and CDR2 as FQNEAQ. CDR3 region: CASSPSRIGTGELFF. Written as DNA, the CDR3 is TGTGCCAGCAGCCCTTCGCGAATAGGCACCGGGGAGCTGTTTTTT.

This clonotype was counted ten times or more. The chain uses TRBV12-3 or TRBV12-4 and TRBJ2-7; the match to TRBD1 covers 7 bases. The junction had 4 bases not matched to a gene; V was cut back by 6 bases and J by 5 bases. This CDR3 contains 12 residues. The CDR3 here is CASSRQGNEQYF. In DNA, the CDR3 is TGTGCCAGCAGCCGACAGGGAAACGAGCAGTACTTC.